The following is a T cell receptor beta chain sequence with its context. This sample stems from a study of cytomegalovirus exposure and HLA in healthy donors. The PCR used 60 Vbeta and 13 Jbeta primers. Generated by immunoSEQ multiplex PCR, the TCRdb table keeps only in-frame clones and is missing some. The sample records over 200,000 clones, roughly 85% being singletons. The germline CDR1 and CDR2 sequences are KGHSH and LQKENI. The CDR3 covers 15 residues. With V trimmed by 3 bases and J by 8 bases, 9 bases remained unmatched. The rearrangement uses TRBV18 and TRBJ2-1; TRBD1 matches at 8 bases. The sample was PBMCs. This sequence originates from a male donor in good health and CMV-seronegative. The CDR3 DNA follows: TGTGCCAGCTCACCTCGGACAGGGTCTGTCGATGAGCAGTTCTTC. Translated: CASSPRTGSVDEQFF.